This passage covers 18 T cell receptor beta chains from one sample sequenced in a study of OX40 agonist ivuxolimab in advanced cancers. Measured with immunoSEQ multiplex PCR; TCRdb has only the in-frame clones, and not every one. The sample holds some 50,000 clones, roughly 85% seen once. Material: CD4+ or CD8+ T cells sorted from blood, obtained in a trial of the OX40 agonist ivuxolimab. The origin of the receptors is an adult with an advanced solid tumor such as melanoma, head and neck, liver or kidney cancer.

The J gene is TRBJ1-6, the V gene TRBV5-1; 7 positions match TRBD1. Per the germline V gene, CDR1 is SGHRS and CDR2 is YFSETQ. V lost 5 bases to trimming and J lost 10 bases; unmatched junction nucleotides: 12. This CDR3 spans 15 amino acids. The CDR3 loop reads CASRATGTRGSPLHF. For the CDR3, the DNA is TGCGCCAGCAGAGCGACAGGGACGAGGGGATCACCCCTCCACTTT. Looking up the rest from reference TRBV5-1 and TRBJ1-6 gives the full variable domain: KAGVTQTPRYLIKTRGQQVTLSCSPISGHRSVSWYQQTPGQGLQFLFEYFSETQRNKGNFPGRFSGRQFSNSRSEMNVSTLELGDSALYLCASRATGTRGSPLHFGNGTRLTVT.

The J gene is TRBJ2-1, the V gene TRBV4-3; TRBD2 matches at 8 bases. V dropped 1 base and J dropped 9; count of bases not matched to a gene: 11. This CDR3 is 16 amino acids long. The germline V gene encodes CDR1 LGHNA and CDR2 YSLEER. CDR3 sequence: CASSQGSGGLPTEQFF. The CDR3 nucleotides read TGCGCCAGCAGCCAAGGGAGCGGGGGCCTCCCGACTGAGCAGTTCTTC.

The CDR3 reads CASTLGQMNTEAFF. In nucleotides, the CDR3 is TGTGCCAGCACCCTAGGACAGATGAACACTGAAGCTTTCTTT. The chain links TRBV5-8 to TRBJ1-1; possibly TRBD1 for D (6 bases). CDR1 SGHTS and CDR2 YDEGEE come from the germline V gene. Deletions cut 6 bases from V and 0 bases from J, with 12 bases between. CDR3 size: 14 residues. Full variable domain (remainder filled in from reference TRBV5-8 and TRBJ1-1): EAGVTQSPTHLIKTRGQQATLRCSPISGHTSVYWYQQALGLGLQFLLWYDEGEERNRGNFPPRFSGRQFPNYSSELNVNALELEDSALYLCASTLGQMNTEAFFGQGTRLTVV.

This clone appeared once. V and J are TRBV9 and TRBJ1-2; D call uncertain. Germline V gene data show CDR1 as SGDLS and CDR2 as YYNGEE. The CDR3 is made up of 13 amino acids. V lost 5 bases to trimming and J lost 4 bases, with 12 bases between them. As DNA, the CDR3 is TGTGCCAGCAGTCTTGACGGGGTCTATGGCTACACCTTC. As protein: CASSLDGVYGYTF. The whole variable domain, remainder taken from reference TRBV9 and TRBJ1-2, is DSGVTQTPKHLITATGQRVTLRCSPRSGDLSVYWYQQSLDQGLQFLIQYYNGEERAKGNILERFSAQQFPDLHSELNLSSLELGDSALYFCASSLDGVYGYTFGSGTRLTVV.

The chain links TRBV28 to TRBJ2-1; 8 bases map to TRBD2. CDR1 is MDHEN, CDR2 SYDVKM, per germline. V lost 4 bases to trimming and J lost 4 bases; unmatched junction nucleotides: 12. The CDR3 spans 17 residues. The CDR3: CASSSPNARGGYNEQFF. The CDR3, as DNA: TGTGCCAGCAGTTCCCCTAACGCTCGGGGGGGGTACAATGAGCAGTTCTTC.

The chain couples TRBV7-3 to TRBJ2-7; 9 nucleotides agree with TRBD2. The CDR3 contains 18 residues. Looked up from germline, CDR1 is SGHTA and CDR2 is FQGTGA. V dropped 1 base and J dropped 2; count of bases not matched to a gene: 12. CDR3 in DNA: TGTGCCAGCAGCTTAAGAACGGGTGGGCTAGCGGGGACCTACGAGCAGTACTTC. Amino acids: CASSLRTGGLAGTYEQYF.

In DNA form, the CDR3 reads TGTGCCAGCAGCTTAGAATCCGGCAGGGAGAGGGAGACCCAGTACTTC. This codes for CASSLESGRERETQYF. The V and J genes are TRBV11-3 and TRBJ2-5, with D perhaps TRBD1 or TRBD2 (5 bases each). V lost 0 bases, J lost 5 bases, and 16 bases lay in between. The CDR3 spans 16 residues. Germline V gene sequence: CDR1 SGHNT, CDR2 YENEEA.

The chain recombines TRBV18 with TRBJ2-1; weak D call: TRBD1 (5 bases). In germline, CDR1 is KGHSH, CDR2 LQKENI. The V end was cut by 3 bases, the J end by 3 bases, with 12 bases between. The CDR3 extends over 15 amino acids. The CDR3 loop reads CASSPVGQLYNEQFF. CDR3 coding DNA: TGTGCCAGCTCACCCGTGGGGCAGCTCTACAATGAGCAGTTCTTC.

The chain uses TRBV11-3 and TRBJ1-1; 11 bases fit TRBD1. Germline-derived CDR1 and CDR2 are SGHNT and YENEEA. The junction had 11 bases not matched to a gene; V was cut back by 5 bases and J by 6 bases. This CDR3 is built from 16 residues. The CDR3 sequence is CASSAGTGGFGAEAFF. CDR3 nucleotide sequence: TGTGCCAGCAGCGCGGGGACAGGGGGATTCGGGGCTGAAGCTTTCTTT.

The chain uses TRBV7-6 and TRBJ2-7, with TRBD1 as a possible D gene (6 bases). Trimming left V 5 bases short and J 3 bases short, with 11 bases between. The CDR3 totals 13 residues. Germline V gives CDR1 SGHVS, CDR2 FNYEAQ. The DNA for the CDR3 is TGTGCCAGCAGCCCAGAACAGGGCTACGAGCAGTACTTC. It codes for CASSPEQGYEQYF.

The gene calls are TRBV5-6 and TRBJ1-2; the D is unclear. Trimming removed 4 bases from V and 3 bases from J, with 13 bases in between. The CDR3 consists of 14 residues. Germline V gene lookup returns CDR1 SGHDT and CDR2 YYEEEE. The DNA for the CDR3 is TGTGCCAGCAGCCAGCCTTTAGTGGACTATGGCTACACCTTC. Its translation: CASSQPLVDYGYTF.

This clone was observed a few times. The gene calls are TRBV4-1 and TRBJ2-3; 7 bases are shared with TRBD2. The J segment lost 0 bases and the V segment lost 2 bases, leaving 5 bases of the junction unmatched. In germline, CDR1 is MGHRA, CDR2 YSYEKL. The CDR3 is 16 amino acids. The CDR3 is CASSQTRDYSTDTQYF. The CDR3 DNA follows: TGCGCCAGCAGCCAAACTAGGGACTACAGCACAGATACGCAGTATTTT.

The genes are TRBV6-6 and TRBJ2-3; TRBD2 agrees at 7 bases. Germline CDR1 reads MNHNY; CDR2 reads SVGAGI (reference sequence). The CDR3 contains 16 residues. V shed 2 bases, J shed 0 bases, and the junction held 5 bases outside the gene matches. The CDR3: CASSYNGAGSTDTQYF. Written as DNA, the CDR3 is TGTGCCAGCAGTTACAACGGAGCGGGAAGCACAGATACGCAGTATTTT.

J is TRBJ2-7 and V is TRBV4-2; 12 nucleotides align to TRBD2. CDR3 length: 17 residues. J was trimmed by 5 bases and V by 0 bases; bases with no gene match: 8. Germline V lookup: CDR1 LGHNA, CDR2 YNFKEQ. The DNA for the CDR3 is TGTGCCAGCAGCCAAGATATGGCTAGCGGGGGGGCGAACGAGCAGTACTTC. Its translation: CASSQDMASGGANEQYF.

The table lists this clone with a few counts. The CDR3 nucleotides are TGTGCCAGCAGCTTCGGCGGGCGGGTAGAGGGCCAGTACTTC. Amino acid sequence: CASSFGGRVEGQYF. The chain recombines TRBV7-6 with TRBJ2-5; tentatively, D is TRBD2 (5 bases). CDR1 SGHVS and CDR2 FNYEAQ come from the germline V gene. The length of the CDR3 is 14 residues. Trimming pared 3 bases from V and 10 bases from J, leaving 18 bases between.

The V and J genes are TRBV7-2 and TRBJ2-5; 10 positions match TRBD1. CDR3 length: 14 amino acids. Germline V CDR1 and CDR2: SGHTA, FQGNSA. V lost 6 bases to trimming and J lost 4 bases; unmatched junction nucleotides: 5. CDR3 nucleotide sequence: TGTGCCAGCAGTACTGGACAGGGGGGAGAGACCCAGTACTTC. Amino acid sequence: CASSTGQGGETQYF.

The chain is built from TRBV6-5 and TRBJ2-3, with D possibly being TRBD2 (5 bases). The CDR3 runs 15 residues. Germline lookup yields CDR1 MNHEY and CDR2 SVGAGI. V lost 4 bases and J lost 4, with 15 bases in between. The CDR3 here is CASSSGTGWADTQYF. The CDR3 DNA reads as TGTGCCAGCAGTTCGGGAACCGGATGGGCAGATACGCAGTATTTT.

The CDR3 sequence: CSVLGQVNTEAFF. The CDR3 bases are TGCAGCGTGTTGGGACAGGTGAACACTGAAGCTTTCTTT. V usage is TRBV29-1 and J usage is TRBJ1-1; TRBD1 matches 8 bases. CDR1 SQVTM and CDR2 ANQGSEA come from the germline V gene. Trimming took 6 bases from V and 0 from J; bases not matched to a gene: 3. This CDR3 comprises 13 residues.